The 10 T cell receptor beta chains below were found in one sample sequenced in a study of blood T cell repertoires in COVID-19. Clones were read by immunoSEQ multiplex PCR, and TCRdb kept only the in-frame ones, dropping some. In the table there are some 150,000 clones, around 89% of which are singletons. Sequenced: peripheral blood. Receptor source: a woman older than 75 with acute or convalescent COVID-19.

V gene TRBV19 combines with J gene TRBJ2-5; 9 positions agree with TRBD2. CDR1 is LNHDA, CDR2 SQIVND, per germline (reference sequence). CDR3 length equals 15 residues. After removal of 3 bases from V and 2 bases from J, the junction contained 4 bases not matched to a gene. The CDR3, as DNA: TGTGCCAGTAGTATGAGACTAGCGGTTCAAGAGACCCAGTACTTC. It encodes CASSMRLAVQETQYF.

The chain uses TRBV6-4 and TRBJ2-3; D is perhaps TRBD2 (5 bases). V was clipped by 4 bases and J by 6 bases, with 14 bases between them. Germline V gives CDR1 MRHNA, CDR2 SNTAGT. The CDR3 has 14 residues. The CDR3 is CASSAGTLGDTQYF. The CDR3 DNA sequence: TGTGCCAGCAGTGCGGGAACACTCGGGGATACGCAGTATTTT.

This chain uses TRBV13 with TRBJ2-5; TRBD2 aligns across 9 bases. The CDR3 consists of 15 residues. The V gene's germline CDR1 is PRHDT and CDR2 FYEKMQ (reference sequence). V lost 2 bases, J lost 5 bases, and 6 bases stayed unmatched. The CDR3 nucleotides are TGTGCCAGCAGCTTAAGAGCGGGGGGCGTTGAGACCCAGTACTTC. It is translated as CASSLRAGGVETQYF.

This chain connects TRBV30 to TRBJ2-2; D is perhaps TRBD1 (5 bases). Germline V gene data show CDR1 as GTSNPN and CDR2 as SVGIG (reference sequence). This CDR3 spans 12 amino acids. Between the trimmed V and J ends, which lost 2 bases and 6 bases, there was a span of 7 bases. The chain's CDR3 is CAWSRGSGELFF. The CDR3 DNA is TGTGCCTGGAGTAGGGGATCCGGGGAGCTGTTTTTT.

This clone has a handful of counts. This rearrangement joins TRBV19 to TRBJ2-5; 10 nucleotides line up with TRBD2. Trimming at V came to 6 bases and at J to 4 bases, leaving 5 bases not matched to a gene. This CDR3 has 14 amino acids. Germline-derived CDR1 and CDR2 are LNHDA and SQIVND (reference sequence). The CDR3 nucleotides are TGTGCCAGTAGAAGCGGGGGGGCCGGAGAGACCCAGTACTTC. This gives the protein CASRSGGAGETQYF.

The chain uses TRBV12-5 and TRBJ2-3; tentatively, D is TRBD2 (6 bases). Trimming shortened V by 1 base and J by 0 bases, and 11 bases separated the two germline ends. The CDR3 is 16 residues long. CDR1 is LGHNT and CDR2 is FRNRAP in the germline V gene. CDR3 in amino acids: CASGLGTGTSTDTQYF. The CDR3, as DNA: TGTGCTAGTGGTTTGGGGACCGGGACTAGCACAGATACGCAGTATTTT.

The rearrangement uses TRBV5-1 and TRBJ2-5, with 8 positions matching TRBD2. CDR1 and CDR2 (germline): SGHRS, YFSETQ. V was clipped by 4 bases and J by 4 bases; unmatched bases: 6. The CDR3 is 14 residues long. The CDR3 sequence is CASSGTSGGETQYF. CDR3 nucleotides: TGCGCCAGCAGCGGTACTAGCGGCGGAGAGACCCAGTACTTC.

The V gene is TRBV5-6, the J gene TRBJ2-1; D unclear. V lost 0 bases and J 0 bases, leaving 10 bases between the germline ends. Per germline, CDR1 SGHDT and CDR2 YYEEEE. This CDR3 comprises 16 residues. DNA of the CDR3: TGTGCCAGCAGCTTGGGATACCCGAGCTCCTACAATGAGCAGTTCTTC. The encoded protein is CASSLGYPSSYNEQFF.

This rearrangement joins TRBV3-1 (or the pseudogene TRBV3-2) to TRBJ1-2, with D tentatively TRBD1 (5 bases). Per the germline V gene, CDR1 is LGHDT and CDR2 is YNNKEL (reference sequence). V was trimmed by 5 bases and J by 7 bases, leaving 17 bases between them. This CDR3 is 14 amino acids long. The CDR3 is CASSFAGGVAGYTF. DNA for the CDR3: TGTGCCAGCAGCTTCGCCGGGGGGGTGGCTGGCTACACCTTC.

The chain has TRBV11-2 and TRBJ2-7; 7 positions match TRBD1. Looked up from germline, CDR1 is SGHAT and CDR2 is FQNNGV. There are 15 residues in the CDR3. The J segment lost 6 bases and the V segment lost 6 bases, leaving 14 bases of the junction unmatched. The CDR3 DNA reads as TGTGCCAGCAGTCATCCAGGACAGGTCGACGGCGAGCAGTACTTC. As protein: CASSHPGQVDGEQYF.